Shown below are 20 T cell receptor beta chains from a single sample sequenced in a study of OX40 agonist ivuxolimab in advanced cancers. The data were produced by immunoSEQ multiplex PCR, yet TCRdb's version contains in-frame clones alone and is incomplete. This sample has fewer than 65,000 clones, with roughly 90% found just once. The specimen was CD4+ or CD8+ T cells sorted from blood, collected in a trial of the OX40 agonist ivuxolimab. These receptors were taken from an adult with an advanced solid tumor such as melanoma, head and neck, liver or kidney cancer.

This chain joins TRBV7-2 and TRBJ2-5; D perhaps matches TRBD2 (6 bases). The ends were cut back, 1 base at V and 6 bases at J, with 15 bases in the middle. The CDR3 has 15 residues. Germline CDR1 SGHTA, CDR2 FQGNSA. CDR3 loop: CASSLVGGGGQTQYF. The DNA of the CDR3 is TGTGCCAGCAGCTTAGTGGGAGGCGGCGGGCAGACCCAGTACTTC.

The chain joins TRBV5-1 to TRBJ1-1; possible D gene TRBD1, 5 bases. Trimming stripped 7 bases from V and 1 base from J, with 14 bases between. Germline V gene sequence: CDR1 SGHRS, CDR2 YFSETQ. The CDR3 sequence is 14 residues long. This CDR3 reads CASFRGRSNTEAFF. The CDR3, as DNA: TGCGCCAGCTTTAGGGGACGGTCGAACACTGAAGCTTTCTTT.

The genes are TRBV19 and TRBJ2-1; D may match TRBD1 or TRBD2 (5 bases each). CDR1 and CDR2 (germline): LNHDA, SQIVND (reference sequence). The V end lost 5 bases, the J end lost 7 bases, and 18 bases lay between the germline ends. CDR3 length equals 15 residues. CDR3 DNA: TGTGCCAGTAGTGCGACCGGGACGGTGTTAAATGAGCAGTTCTTC. Translation: CASSATGTVLNEQFF.

CDR3 coding DNA: TGTGCCAGTAGTACAGGACAGGGGGCGGTTCAGCCCCAGCATTTT. The encoded protein is CASSTGQGAVQPQHF. The J gene is TRBJ1-5, the V gene TRBV19, with 11 bases matching TRBD1. Losses at the gene ends were 4 bases for V and 6 bases for J; bases not matched to a gene: 5. In germline, CDR1 is LNHDA, CDR2 SQIVND (reference sequence). This CDR3 is built from 15 residues. Variable domain in full (rest from reference TRBV19 and TRBJ1-5): DGGITQSPKYLFRKEGQNVTLSCEQNLNHDAMYWYRQDPGQGLRLIYYSQIVNDFQKGDIAEGYSVSREKKESFPLTVTSAQKNPTAFYLCASSTGQGAVQPQHFGDGTRLSIL.

V gene TRBV4-1 combines with J gene TRBJ2-7; 11 bases fit TRBD2. Germline-derived CDR1 and CDR2 are MGHRA and YSYEKL. Trimming at V came to 1 base and at J to 7 bases, leaving 6 bases not matched to a gene. The CDR3 contains 15 residues. CDR3 protein: CASSQALLAGAEQYF. The DNA of the CDR3 is TGCGCCAGCAGCCAAGCGTTACTAGCGGGAGCGGAGCAGTACTTC.

The chain couples TRBV20-1 to TRBJ2-5; D not resolved. Trimming took 5 bases from V and 7 from J, leaving 8 bases between them. Germline V lookup: CDR1 DFQATT, CDR2 SNEGSKA (reference sequence). This CDR3 contains 10 residues. CDR3 loop: CSAPAATQYF. In DNA form, the CDR3 reads TGCAGTGCTCCAGCAGCGACCCAGTACTTC.

This sequence joins TRBV5-6 and TRBJ2-5; TRBD2 agrees at 9 bases. Germline V gene sequence: CDR1 SGHDT, CDR2 YYEEEE. After removal of 0 bases from V and 7 bases from J, the junction contained 7 bases not matched to a gene. The CDR3 sequence is 15 residues long. The CDR3 DNA is TGTGCCAGCAGCTTGGTTAGCGGGAGCACGGGGACCCAGTACTTC. Amino acids: CASSLVSGSTGTQYF. Full variable domain (remainder filled in from reference TRBV5-6 and TRBJ2-5): DAGVTQSPTHLIKTRGQQVTLRCSPKSGHDTVSWYQQALGQGPQFIFQYYEEEERQRGNFPDRFSGHQFPNYSSELNVNALLLGDSALYLCASSLVSGSTGTQYFGPGTRLLVL.

This CDR3 is CASSELSGPYNEQFF. In DNA form, the CDR3 reads TGTGCCAGCAGCGAGCTTAGCGGCCCTTACAATGAGCAGTTCTTC. The rearrangement links TRBV6-6 to TRBJ2-1; D may be TRBD2 (6 bases). Looked up from germline, CDR1 is MNHNY and CDR2 is SVGAGI (reference sequence). V was shortened by 6 bases and J by 4 bases, with 16 bases between the two germline ends. This CDR3 has 15 amino acids.

Concerning this clone: One end of the junction is discordant with germline, which a read error may explain. The genes are TRBV6-1 and TRBJ1-2; the D gene is possibly TRBD1 (6 bases). The CDR3 runs 14 residues. CDR1 and CDR2 from the germline V gene are MNHNS and SASEGT. CDR3 loop: CARSGRTDQAGYTF. The CDR3 nucleotides read TGTGCCCGCAGCGGTCGGACAGATCAGGCTGGCTACACCTTC.

This clone was seen a handful of times. This rearrangement joins TRBV5-5 to TRBJ1-1, with no clear D. The V gene lost 5 bases and the J gene lost 2 bases, with 4 bases spanning the gap. Germline-derived CDR1 and CDR2 are SGHKS and YYEKEE (reference sequence). The CDR3 spans 11 residues. CDR3 residues: CASRSNTEAFF. The CDR3 DNA reads as TGTGCCAGCAGGTCCAACACTGAAGCTTTCTTT.

The chain joins TRBV20-1 to TRBJ2-5, with a possible D match to TRBD2 (6 bases). The germline V gene has CDR1 DFQATT and CDR2 SNEGSKA (reference sequence). The CDR3 runs 11 residues. V shed 3 bases and J shed 7 bases, with 9 bases lying between them. The CDR3 coding sequence is TGCAGTGCTAGGGCAGCGGGGACCCAGTACTTC. It is translated as CSARAAGTQYF.

The chain links TRBV23-1 to TRBJ1-4, with 8 bases matching TRBD1. TRBV23-1 is given ORF status, its function remaining uncertain. V lost 7 bases to trimming and J lost 0 bases; unmatched junction nucleotides: 10. CDR3 length: 17 residues. This CDR3 reads CASTERQGRATNEKLFF. CDR3 coding DNA: TGCGCCAGCACCGAAAGACAGGGGCGTGCAACTAATGAAAAACTGTTTTTT.

The V and J genes are TRBV14 and TRBJ1-3; 7 bases are a match to TRBD1. V trimming: 3 bases; J trimming: 0 bases; junction bases outside the gene matches: 2. The germline V gene has CDR1 SGHDN and CDR2 FVKESK. The length of the CDR3 is 15 residues. CDR3 amino acids: CASSQRTGSGNTIYF. CDR3 bases: TGTGCCAGCAGCCAGCGGACAGGCTCTGGAAACACCATATATTTT.

The chain joins TRBV5-1 to TRBJ1-1; 7 nucleotides match TRBD1. Germline-derived CDR1 and CDR2 are SGHRS and YFSETQ. The V gene end was trimmed by 5 bases and the J gene end by 0 bases; junction bases not matched to a gene: 4. This CDR3 has 14 residues. In DNA, the CDR3 is TGCGCCAGCAGGCAAGGGGGCCTGAACACTGAAGCTTTCTTT. Protein: CASRQGGLNTEAFF.

The gene calls are TRBV19 and TRBJ1-4, with D maybe TRBD1 (6 bases). The CDR3 spans 15 residues. The V gene's germline CDR1 is LNHDA and CDR2 SQIVND (reference sequence). V gave up 2 bases and J gave up 11 bases, with 18 bases separating them. The CDR3 DNA is TGTGCCAGTAGTATATGTGTAGGGACTAGGGGGAAACTGTTTTTT. Protein product: CASSICVGTRGKLFF.

The chain joins TRBV7-3 to TRBJ2-3, with 7 bases matching TRBD1. V shed 4 bases, J shed 2 bases, and the junction held 3 bases outside the gene matches. The CDR3 extends over 14 amino acids. The germline V gene has CDR1 SGHTA and CDR2 FQGTGA. The CDR3 loop is CASSWGQNTDTQYF. The DNA of the CDR3 is TGTGCCAGCAGCTGGGGACAGAACACAGATACGCAGTATTTT.

The rearrangement uses TRBV27 and TRBJ2-6; unclear D gene. This CDR3 contains 15 residues. Trimming stripped 5 bases from V and 2 bases from J, with 10 bases between. The V gene's germline CDR1 is MNHEY and CDR2 SMNVEV (reference sequence). The CDR3 sequence is CASSPYQPGANVLTF. The CDR3 region has the DNA TGTGCCAGCAGTCCTTACCAACCTGGGGCCAACGTCCTGACTTTC.

About this clone: The sample holds other DNA sequences that translate to the same CDR3. The V gene is TRBV29-1, the J gene TRBJ2-1; 13 nucleotides agree with TRBD2. The CDR3 contains 15 residues. Germline loops: CDR1 SQVTM, CDR2 ANQGSEA. J lost 8 bases, V lost 6 bases, and 10 bases had no gene match. Here the CDR3 reads CSVGMTSGRFDEQFF. The CDR3 DNA reads as TGCAGCGTGGGTATGACTAGCGGGAGGTTCGATGAGCAGTTCTTC.

V usage is TRBV18 and J usage is TRBJ1-2, with 7 bases aligning to TRBD1. The V gene end was trimmed by 4 bases and the J gene end by 4 bases; junction bases not matched to a gene: 3. The length of the CDR3 is 13 residues. Germline CDR1 KGHSH, CDR2 LQKENI. CDR3 in amino acids: CASSRQGSYGYTF. CDR3 in DNA: TGTGCCAGCTCACGACAGGGCTCCTATGGCTACACCTTC.

This clone was observed once. The rearrangement links TRBV6-1 to TRBJ1-3; D gene unclear. This CDR3 has 12 amino acids. Germline assignment: CDR1 MNHNS and CDR2 SASEGT. V was clipped by 6 bases and J by 0 bases, with 3 bases between them. CDR3 DNA sequence: TGTGCCAGCAGGACCTCTGGAAACACCATATATTTT. This sequence encodes CASRTSGNTIYF.